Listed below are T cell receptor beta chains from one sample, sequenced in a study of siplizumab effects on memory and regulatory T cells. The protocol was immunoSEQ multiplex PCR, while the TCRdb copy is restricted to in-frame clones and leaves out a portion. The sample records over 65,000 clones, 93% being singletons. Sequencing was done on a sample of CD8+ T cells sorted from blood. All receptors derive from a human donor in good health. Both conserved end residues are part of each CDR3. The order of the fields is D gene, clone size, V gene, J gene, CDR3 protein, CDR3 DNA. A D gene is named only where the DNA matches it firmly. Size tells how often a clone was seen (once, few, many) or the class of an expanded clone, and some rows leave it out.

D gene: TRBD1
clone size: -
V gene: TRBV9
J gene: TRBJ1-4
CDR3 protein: CASSGTGDGAEKLFF
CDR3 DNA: TGTGCCAGCAGCGGGACAGGGGATGGAGCTGAAAAACTGTTTTTT

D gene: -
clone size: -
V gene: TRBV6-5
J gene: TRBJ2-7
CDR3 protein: CASSYLGVGPYEQYF
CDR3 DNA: TGTGCCAGCAGTTACCTCGGCGTGGGCCCCTACGAGCAGTACTTC

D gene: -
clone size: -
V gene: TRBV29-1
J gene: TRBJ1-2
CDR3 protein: CSVTRDNGYTF
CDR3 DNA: TGCAGCGTTACTCGGGATAATGGCTACACCTTC

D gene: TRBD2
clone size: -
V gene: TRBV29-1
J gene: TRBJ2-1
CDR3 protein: CSAIGLGNEQFF
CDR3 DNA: TGCAGCGCCATCGGACTAGGGAATGAGCAGTTCTTC

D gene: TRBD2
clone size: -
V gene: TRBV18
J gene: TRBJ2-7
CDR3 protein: CASSPTSGYEQYF
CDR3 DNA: TGTGCCAGCTCACCGACTAGCGGCTACGAGCAGTACTTC

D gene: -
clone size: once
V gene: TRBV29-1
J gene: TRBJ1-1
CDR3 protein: CSVDAPVDTEAFF
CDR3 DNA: TGCAGCGTTGACGCCCCAGTGGACACTGAAGCTTTCTTT

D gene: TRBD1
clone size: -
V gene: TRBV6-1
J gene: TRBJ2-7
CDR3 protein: CASSATGGGYEQYF
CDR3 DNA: TGTGCCAGCAGTGCAACAGGGGGCGGGTACGAGCAGTACTTC

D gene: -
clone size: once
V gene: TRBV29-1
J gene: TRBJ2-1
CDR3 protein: CSATVSGEQFF
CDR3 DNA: TGCAGCGCTACCGTGAGTGGGGAGCAGTTCTTC

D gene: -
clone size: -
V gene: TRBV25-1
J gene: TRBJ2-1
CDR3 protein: CASSVYNEQFF
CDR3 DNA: TGTGCCAGCAGTGTGTACAATGAGCAGTTCTTC

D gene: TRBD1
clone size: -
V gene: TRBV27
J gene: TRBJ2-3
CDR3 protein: CASSDLDRDTQYF
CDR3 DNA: TGTGCCAGCAGTGACTTGGACAGGGATACGCAGTATTTT

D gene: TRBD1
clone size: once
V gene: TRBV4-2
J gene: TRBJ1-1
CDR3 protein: CASSPRDSSMNTEAFF
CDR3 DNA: TGTGCCAGCAGCCCCCGGGACAGCTCAATGAACACTGAAGCTTTCTTT

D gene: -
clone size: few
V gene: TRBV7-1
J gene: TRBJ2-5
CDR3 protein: CASSLGTLQETQYF
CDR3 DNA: TGTGCCAGCAGCCTAGGGACTCTTCAAGAGACCCAGTACTTC

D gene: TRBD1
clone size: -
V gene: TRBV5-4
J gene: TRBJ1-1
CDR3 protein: CASSQVQGEGTEAFF
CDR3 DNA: TGTGCCAGCAGCCAAGTCCAGGGGGAAGGTACTGAAGCTTTCTTT

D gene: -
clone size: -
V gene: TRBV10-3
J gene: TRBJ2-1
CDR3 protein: CAISESLANEQFF
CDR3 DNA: TGTGCCATCAGTGAGTCGTTAGCAAATGAGCAGTTCTTC

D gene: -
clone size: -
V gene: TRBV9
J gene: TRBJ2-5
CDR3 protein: CASSVGGREETQYF
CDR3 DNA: TGTGCCAGCAGCGTAGGGGGCAGGGAAGAGACCCAGTACTTC

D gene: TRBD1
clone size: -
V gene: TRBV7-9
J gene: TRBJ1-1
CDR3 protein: CASSLGGQLMNTEAFF
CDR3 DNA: TGTGCCAGCAGCTTAGGGGGACAGCTCATGAACACTGAAGCTTTCTTT

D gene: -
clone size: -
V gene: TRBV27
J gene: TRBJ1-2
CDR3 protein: CASAVKGNAYYGYTF
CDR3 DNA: TGTGCCAGCGCCGTGAAGGGGAACGCGTATTATGGCTACACCTTC

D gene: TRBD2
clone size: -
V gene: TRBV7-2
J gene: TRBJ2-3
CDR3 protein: CASSLVPAGGVADTQYF
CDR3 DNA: TGTGCCAGCAGCTTAGTGCCCGCGGGGGGCGTGGCAGATACGCAGTATTTT

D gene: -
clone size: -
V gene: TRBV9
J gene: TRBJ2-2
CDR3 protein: CASSVVDFTGELFF
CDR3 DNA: TGTGCCAGCAGCGTAGTTGACTTTACCGGGGAGCTGTTTTTT